Presented here are 10 T cell receptor beta chains from one specimen sequenced in a study of cytomegalovirus exposure and HLA in healthy donors. Profiled with immunoSEQ multiplex PCR; TCRdb holds only in-frame clones, not every one. The sample consists of 250,000 to 300,000 clones, around 85% of them appearing once. The sequenced sample was PBMCs. All receptors derive from a woman between 18 and 29 years old in good health and CMV-seronegative.

V and J are TRBV6-6 and TRBJ1-4; TRBD1 aligns across 8 bases. Germline CDR1 is MNHNY and CDR2 is SVGAGI (reference sequence). The CDR3 spans 14 residues. V trimming: 6 bases; J trimming: 5 bases; junction bases outside the gene matches: 5. CDR3 amino acids: CASRHRDRNEKLFF. CDR3 in DNA: TGTGCCAGCAGACACCGGGACAGGAATGAAAAACTGTTTTTT.

This clone was picked up one time. The chain recombines TRBV28 with TRBJ1-2; the match to TRBD1 covers 9 bases. V was pared by 6 bases and J by 8 bases, with 10 bases of the junction left unmatched. The CDR3 has 14 residues. CDR1 MDHEN and CDR2 SYDVKM come from the germline V gene. The CDR3 sequence is CASRPQGAPPGYTF. As DNA, the CDR3 is TGTGCCAGCAGGCCACAGGGGGCACCCCCCGGCTACACCTTC.

The genes are TRBV2 and TRBJ2-1, with TRBD2 matching 10 bases. Germline V gene data show CDR1 as SNHLY and CDR2 as FYNNEI. The CDR3 contains 13 residues. With 8 bases clipped from V and 4 bases from J, the junction kept 2 bases outside the gene matches. CDR3 nucleotides: TGTGCCAGCGGGACTAGCGCATACAATGAGCAGTTCTTC. The encoded protein is CASGTSAYNEQFF.

J is TRBJ2-5 and V is TRBV5-1, with D perhaps TRBD2 (6 bases). Trimming took 2 bases from V and 2 from J, leaving 13 bases between them. The CDR3 is 15 amino acids. The germline gives CDR1 SGHRS, CDR2 YFSETQ. CDR3: CASSFNPSVQETQYF. CDR3 coding DNA: TGCGCCAGCAGCTTCAACCCTAGCGTTCAAGAGACCCAGTACTTC.

This clone occurred once. The chain couples TRBV4-3 to TRBJ1-4; D might be TRBD1 (5 bases). V was shortened by 1 base and J by 2 bases, with 11 bases between the two germline ends. Germline V gene sequence: CDR1 LGHNA, CDR2 YSLEER. The CDR3 is made up of 16 amino acids. The CDR3 bases are TGCGCCAGCAGCCAAGTAAGGCAGGGCACTAATGAAAAACTGTTTTTT. It translates to CASSQVRQGTNEKLFF.

The V and J genes are TRBV27 and TRBJ2-7; TRBD1 agrees at 7 bases. Germline V CDR1 and CDR2: MNHEY, SMNVEV (reference sequence). V was pared by 2 bases and J by 5 bases, with 15 bases of the junction left unmatched. This CDR3 is 17 amino acids long. The CDR3 loop is CASSLLNGPGQSHEQYF. Written as DNA, the CDR3 is TGTGCCAGCAGTTTACTAAATGGACCGGGACAGAGCCACGAGCAGTACTTC.

This clone has a handful of counts. The chain couples TRBV29-1 to TRBJ1-2; 8 positions agree with TRBD1. There are 12 residues in the CDR3. CDR1 is SQVTM, CDR2 ANQGSEA, per germline. CDR3 region: CTIGPGGDGYTF. The CDR3 DNA sequence: TGCACCATAGGCCCAGGGGGCGATGGCTACACCTTC.

The chain links TRBV5-4 to TRBJ1-2; D is possibly TRBD1 (5 bases). Trimming took off 2 bases at V and 6 bases at J, with 17 bases between the two ends. Germline CDR1 reads SGHNT; CDR2 reads YYREEE (reference sequence). This CDR3 spans 15 amino acids. CDR3 in DNA: TGTGCCAGCAGCTTACAGGTTGGCAGTAGAGATGGCTACACCTTC. This sequence encodes CASSLQVGSRDGYTF.

This rearrangement joins TRBV7-9 to TRBJ2-7, with D unresolved. Germline CDR1 is SEHNR and CDR2 is FQNEAQ (reference sequence). This CDR3 is built from 11 residues. Trimming took off 4 bases at V and 5 bases at J, with 6 bases between the two ends. DNA for the CDR3: TGTGCCAGCAGCTCCTCAGACGAGCAGTACTTC. This translates into CASSSSDEQYF.

V gene TRBV19 combines with J gene TRBJ2-1, with 11 bases aligning to TRBD2. The CDR3 totals 15 residues. Germline V CDR1 and CDR2: LNHDA, SQIVND (reference sequence). V lost 9 bases and J lost 4; bases outside the gene matches: 8. DNA of the CDR3: TGTGCCAGCCCGACTAGCGGGGAAGAATACAATGAGCAGTTCTTC. It translates to CASPTSGEEYNEQFF.